This T cell receptor beta chain appears in the sequencing data of a study of circulating and synovial CD4+ cells in juvenile arthritis. Per germline, CDR1 KGHSH and CDR2 LQKENI. The CDR3 covers 14 residues. V was clipped by 2 bases and J by 5 bases, with 12 bases between them. The assay was immunoSEQ multiplex PCR, and TCRdb's table has in-frame clones only and misses some. The sample shows 32,000 or so clones, 90% to 95% of them seen only once. General study points: Some such blood samples were as oligoclonal as synovium.

In the case of this clone: Its antigen is undetermined.

The TCR sequence derives from a human donor with juvenile idiopathic arthritis. The material sequenced was CD4+ T cells from blood. The V call is TRBV18, the J call TRBJ1-2; D possibly corresponds to TRBD1 (6 bases). The CDR3 spells CASSPVETGYGYTF. CDR3 DNA sequence: TGTGCCAGCTCACCAGTTGAGACAGGATATGGCTACACCTTC.